Each of the 17 T cell receptor beta chains below was sequenced from the same sample in a study of T cell repertoires in cytomegalovirus infection. Each CDR3 protein gets one entry after TCRdb re-called the reads with MiXCR. Of about 740,000 distinct CDR3 sequences detected, approximately 40% appear once; the ten largest clones hold about 2.8%. Sequencing was done on a sample of PBMCs. Source of these receptors: a human donor in good health (CMV status not recorded). Some clones in this sample may be carry-over from other donors' samples.

This clonotype was detected ten times or more. The CDR3: CASSPHTDTQYF. The CDR3 nucleotides are TGTGCCAGCAGCCCCCACACAGATACGCAGTATTTT. The chain links TRBV27 to TRBJ2-3; D gene ambiguous. The germline CDR1 and CDR2 sequences are MNHEY and SMNVEV (reference sequence). The CDR3 length is 12 residues. V was shortened by 6 bases and J by 2 bases, with 6 bases between the two germline ends.

The chain combines TRBV12-3 or TRBV12-4 with TRBJ1-2; the D is unclear. The CDR3 totals 13 residues. V gave up 5 bases and J gave up 8 bases, with 15 bases separating them. The CDR3 nucleotides read TGTGCCAGCAGTCCCGATTGGCCGTGGGGCTACACCTTC. This encodes CASSPDWPWGYTF.

This clonotype was picked up a small number of times. The chain carries TRBV7-2 and TRBJ2-3; 13 bases match TRBD2. Germline trimming cut 4 bases from V and 6 bases from J; bases unmatched to any gene: 10. Germline V lookup: CDR1 SGHTA, CDR2 FQGNSA. The CDR3 sequence is 17 residues long. This CDR3 is CASSSSGLAGVSDTQYF. The CDR3 DNA follows: TGTGCCAGCAGCTCTAGCGGACTAGCGGGAGTATCGGATACGCAGTATTTT.

This clonotype has just a few counts. The rearrangement uses TRBV7-2 and TRBJ2-3; 12 bases align to TRBD2. The V gene end was trimmed by 5 bases and the J gene end by 8 bases; junction bases not matched to a gene: 8. CDR1 is SGHTA and CDR2 is FQGNSA in the germline V gene. The CDR3 contains 15 residues. CDR3: CASSLLAGGPGTQYF. The CDR3 DNA reads TGTGCCAGCAGCCTTCTAGCGGGAGGGCCAGGTACGCAGTATTTT. The whole variable domain, filled in from reference TRBV7-2 and TRBJ2-3, reads GAGVSQSPSNKVTEKGKDVELRCDPISGHTALYWYRQSLGQGLEFLIYFQGNSAPDKSGLPSDRFSAERTGGSVSTLTIQRTQQEDSAVYLCASSLLAGGPGTQYFGPGTRLTVL.

The chain recombines TRBV7-2 with TRBJ2-2, with 7 bases fitting TRBD1. This CDR3 spans 15 amino acids. Trimming took 4 bases from V and 6 from J; bases not matched to a gene: 8. From germline, CDR1 is SGHTA and CDR2 FQGNSA. This CDR3 is CASSYRQGGAGELFF. The CDR3 DNA reads TGTGCCAGCAGCTATAGACAGGGTGGGGCCGGGGAGCTGTTTTTT.

This clonotype was seen repeatedly, ten times or more. The chain recombines TRBV25-1 with TRBJ2-1; 10 bases agree with TRBD1. V trimming: 3 bases; J trimming: 4 bases; junction bases outside the gene matches: 3. CDR3 size: 15 residues. Germline assignment: CDR1 MGHDK and CDR2 SYGVNS. The CDR3 nucleotides read TGTGCCAGCAGTGAGACAGGGGGCAGATACAATGAGCAGTTCTTC. Translating it yields CASSETGGRYNEQFF.

This clonotype came up a few times. The chain uses TRBV20-1 and TRBJ2-7; 14 bases agree with TRBD2. The CDR3 sequence is 17 residues long. Trimming removed 3 bases from V and 3 bases from J; junction bases left unmatched: 10. Germline V gene data show CDR1 as DFQATT and CDR2 as SNEGSKA (reference sequence). This CDR3 reads CSARGRTSGRMSYEQYF. DNA for the CDR3: TGCAGTGCTAGGGGCCGGACTAGCGGGAGGATGAGCTACGAGCAGTACTTC.

The CDR3 region is CASSYVTRGPQFF. The DNA of the CDR3 is TGTGCCAGCAGTTACGTGACTCGCGGACCGCAGTTCTTC. The chain recombines TRBV6-2 or TRBV6-3 with TRBJ2-1; D ambiguous. This CDR3 spans 13 amino acids. The V end lost 2 bases, the J end lost 12 bases, and 14 bases lay between the germline ends. Per germline, CDR1 MNHEY and CDR2 SVGEGT.

The genes are TRBV6-5 and TRBJ1-4; 10 positions match TRBD1. The CDR3 has 15 residues. V gave up 6 bases and J gave up 5 bases; unmatched junction bases: 6. Germline CDR1 MNHEY, CDR2 SVGAGI. The CDR3 region is CASSRGGQGNEKLFF. In DNA, the CDR3 is TGTGCCAGCAGCAGGGGGGGACAGGGGAATGAAAAACTGTTTTTT.

This clonotype was counted between two and nine times. The chain links TRBV20-1 to TRBJ2-6; tentatively, D is TRBD1 (5 bases). Trimming shortened V by 1 base and J by 4 bases, and 20 bases separated the two germline ends. In germline, CDR1 is DFQATT, CDR2 SNEGSKA (reference sequence). The CDR3 has 18 amino acids. For the CDR3, the DNA is TGCAGTGCTAGAGGTCCGTCAGGGTCGGGTTCGGGGGCCAACGTCCTGACTTTC. It is translated as CSARGPSGSGSGANVLTF.

This clonotype has only a few counts. This sequence joins TRBV11-1 and TRBJ2-2, with D possibly TRBD2 on 6 matching bases. CDR1 SGHAT and CDR2 FQDESV come from the germline V gene (reference sequence). The CDR3 runs 18 residues. Trimming stripped 1 base from V and 0 bases from J, with 15 bases between. The CDR3 DNA sequence: TGTGCCAGCAGCTTAGGAAATTGGGGACTCCCGAACACCGGGGAGCTGTTTTTT. It specifies CASSLGNWGLPNTGELFF.

This clonotype is a singleton in its sample. The junction shows a germline mismatch at one end, possibly a read error. This rearrangement joins TRBV5-3 to TRBJ1-4; D call uncertain. TRBV5-3 is classed as an ORF, of uncertain function. The CDR3 has 13 amino acids. The DNA of the CDR3 is TGTGCCAGCAGCTTGGCCGTGGGGAAGAAACTGTTTTTT. This sequence encodes CASSLAVGKKLFF.

The rearrangement uses TRBV5-1 and TRBJ2-7, with 7 bases lining up with TRBD2. Germline V gene lookup returns CDR1 SGHRS and CDR2 YFSETQ. V shed 4 bases, J shed 5 bases, and the junction held 12 bases outside the gene matches. There are 15 residues in the CDR3. In nucleotides, the CDR3 is TGCGCCAGCAGCCCGTTGGTGGCGGGGGTCAACGAGCAGTACTTC. Encoded protein: CASSPLVAGVNEQYF. The full variable domain, in which reference TRBV5-1 and TRBJ2-7 provide the parts outside the CDR3, is KAGVTQTPRYLIKTRGQQVTLSCSPISGHRSVSWYQQTPGQGLQFLFEYFSETQRNKGNFPGRFSGRQFSNSRSEMNVSTLELGDSALYLCASSPLVAGVNEQYFGPGTRLTVT.

This clonotype appeared a few times. This rearrangement joins TRBV20-1 to TRBJ1-5; possibly TRBD1 for D (6 bases). V was shortened by 6 bases and J by 2 bases, with 8 bases between the two germline ends. The germline V gene encodes CDR1 DFQATT and CDR2 SNEGSKA (reference sequence). The CDR3 is made up of 12 amino acids. The CDR3 nucleotides read TGCAGTGCAAACAGGGGCAATCAGCCCCAGCATTTT. Translated, it gives CSANRGNQPQHF.

This clonotype was picked up a small number of times. V is TRBV6-1 and J is TRBJ2-7; tentatively, D is TRBD1 (6 bases). The CDR3 length is 13 residues. Germline V CDR1 and CDR2: MNHNS, SASEGT. V was cut by 11 bases and J by 2 bases, with 16 bases left in between. CDR3 amino acids: CAGGRTQTYEQYF. The CDR3 DNA is TGTGCCGGGGGCCGAACCCAGACCTACGAGCAGTACTTC.

This clonotype was seen once. The V gene is TRBV28, the J gene TRBJ1-3; D is unresolved. In germline, CDR1 is MDHEN, CDR2 SYDVKM. The CDR3 runs 16 residues. V lost 7 bases, J lost 4 bases, and 20 bases lay in between. In nucleotides, the CDR3 is TGTGCCAGCAATAGGCCGGGAGGCCACCGAGGAAACACCATATATTTT. Translated, it gives CASNRPGGHRGNTIYF.

Note on this clonotype: A much larger clone differs by one base, so this may be a read error. The chain employs TRBV7-6 and TRBJ2-5; no firm D call. Germline V CDR1 and CDR2: SGHVS, FNYEAQ. With 1 base removed from V and 5 bases from J, the gap between germline ends came to 5 bases. This CDR3 region has 12 residues. The CDR3 reads CASSLVWETQYF. DNA for the CDR3: TGTGCCAGCAGCTTAGTGTGGGAGACCCAGTACTTC.